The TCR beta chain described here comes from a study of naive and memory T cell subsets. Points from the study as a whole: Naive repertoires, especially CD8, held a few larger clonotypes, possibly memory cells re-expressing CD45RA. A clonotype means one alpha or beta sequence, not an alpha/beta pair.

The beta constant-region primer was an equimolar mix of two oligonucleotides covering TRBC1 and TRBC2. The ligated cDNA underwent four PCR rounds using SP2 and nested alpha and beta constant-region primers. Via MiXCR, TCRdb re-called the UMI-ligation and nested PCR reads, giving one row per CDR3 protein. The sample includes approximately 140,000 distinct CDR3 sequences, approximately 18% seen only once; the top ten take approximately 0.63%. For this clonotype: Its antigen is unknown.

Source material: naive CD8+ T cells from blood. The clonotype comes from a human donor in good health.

The CDR3 sequence is CASSQDGTGALGYTF. The CDR3 bases are TGCGCCAGCAGCCAAGATGGGACAGGGGCCCTTGGCTACACCTTC. V and J are TRBV4-1 and TRBJ1-2, with 10 bases identical to TRBD1. Germline V gene sequence: CDR1 MGHRA, CDR2 YSYEKL. Trimming removed 0 bases from V and 7 bases from J; junction bases left unmatched: 5. The CDR3 runs 15 residues.